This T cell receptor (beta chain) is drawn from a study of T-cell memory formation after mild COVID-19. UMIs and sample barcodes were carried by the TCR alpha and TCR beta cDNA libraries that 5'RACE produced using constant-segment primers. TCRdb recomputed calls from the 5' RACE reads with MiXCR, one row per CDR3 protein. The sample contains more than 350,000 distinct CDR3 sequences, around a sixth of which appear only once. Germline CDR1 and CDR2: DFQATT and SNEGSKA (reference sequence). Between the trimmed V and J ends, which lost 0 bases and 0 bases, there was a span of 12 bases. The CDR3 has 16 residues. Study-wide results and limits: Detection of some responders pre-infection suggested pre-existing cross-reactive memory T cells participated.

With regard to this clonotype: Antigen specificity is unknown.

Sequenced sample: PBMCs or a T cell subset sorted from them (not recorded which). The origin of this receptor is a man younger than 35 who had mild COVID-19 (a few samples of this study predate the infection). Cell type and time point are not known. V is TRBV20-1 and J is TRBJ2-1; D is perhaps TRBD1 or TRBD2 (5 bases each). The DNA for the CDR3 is TGCAGTGCTAGAGATAGAGGGGCAGACTCCTACAATGAGCAGTTCTTC. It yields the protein CSARDRGADSYNEQFF.